This T cell receptor (beta chain) originates from a study of T cell responses to AZD1222 COVID-19 vaccine. This CDR3 is built from 14 residues. Trimming pared 8 bases from V and 4 bases from J, leaving 15 bases between. Germline CDR1 reads SGHTA; CDR2 reads FQGNSA. Clones were sequenced by immunoSEQ multiplex PCR, and TCRdb holds only the in-frame ones, with some missing. This table holds more than 120,000 clones, about 92% found once. The TCR originated in an adult in good health. The material sequenced was peripheral blood, taken on day 0 of AZD1222 vaccination. The chain has TRBV7-2 and TRBJ2-1; D uncertain. CDR3 sequence: CASSPSRPYNEQFF. CDR3 bases: TGTGCCAGCTCTCCCAGTCGGCCATACAATGAGCAGTTCTTC.